Presented here are 24 T cell receptor beta chains from one specimen sequenced in a study of tumor-infiltrating lymphocytes in primary liver carcinoma. Priming with a constant-region primer yielded TCR beta cDNA from about 540 ng total RNA. Three-round nested multiplex PCR performed with slightly modified ARM-PCR produced the TCR beta libraries. For 10 cycles apiece, the opening two PCR rounds ran with TRBV1-TRBV30 forward primers and a C-beta reverse primer. One entry per CDR3 protein results from TCRdb running MiXCR on the multiplex PCR reads. The sample comprises 150,000 to 200,000 distinct CDR3 sequences, around 60% of which are singletons, and approximately 65% rests with the top ten. Unsorted whole blood served as the source of blood RNA, and germline DNA was extracted as well. Sequenced material: peripheral blood. These receptors all stem from a middle-aged man with primary liver carcinoma and hepatitis B virus infection.

V is TRBV7-2 and J is TRBJ2-7; 7 positions match TRBD2. In germline, CDR1 is SGHTA, CDR2 FQGNSA. The V segment lost 1 base and the J segment 0 bases; nucleotides outside the gene matches: 6. There are 16 residues in the CDR3. CDR3 coding DNA: TGTGCCAGCAGCTTAGTGGGCGGGAGCATCTCCTACGAGCAGTACTTC. As protein: CASSLVGGSISYEQYF. The full variable domain, in which reference TRBV7-2 and TRBJ2-7 provide the parts outside the CDR3, is GAGVSQSPSNKVTEKGKDVELRCDPISGHTALYWYRQSLGQGLEFLIYFQGNSAPDKSGLPSDRFSAERTGGSVSTLTIQRTQQEDSAVYLCASSLVGGSISYEQYFGPGTRLTVT.

This rearrangement joins TRBV5-4 to TRBJ2-4; D possibly corresponds to TRBD2 (5 bases). This CDR3 has 15 residues. Germline V gene lookup returns CDR1 SGHNT and CDR2 YYREEE (reference sequence). The V and J ends lost 6 bases and 3 bases respectively, with 16 bases between them. In DNA form, the CDR3 reads TGTGCCAGCAAAGCTGGAGGATATGGCAAAAACATTCAGTACTTC. This sequence encodes CASKAGGYGKNIQYF.

Concerning this clonotype: This may be a read error, as it is one base from a much larger clone. V usage is TRBV29-1 and J usage is TRBJ2-1, with a possible D match to TRBD1 (6 bases). V was shortened by 8 bases and J by 2 bases, with 13 bases between the two germline ends. The CDR3 is 13 amino acids. Germline assignment: CDR1 SQVTM and CDR2 ANQGSEA. The CDR3 DNA sequence: TGCAGCATTAGACAGGAGGCCTACAATGAGCAGTTCTTC. This encodes CSIRQEAYNEQFF.

The chain uses TRBV5-1 and TRBJ2-7; D might be TRBD1 or TRBD2, each matching 5 bases. CDR1 is SGHRS, CDR2 YFSETQ, per germline. The CDR3 runs 13 residues. V was clipped by 4 bases and J by 5 bases, with 13 bases between them. For the CDR3, the DNA is TGCGCCAGCAGCCTCCCCGGGACGGACGAGCAGTACTTC. Residues: CASSLPGTDEQYF.

This clonotype came up a few times. The V call is TRBV6-2 or TRBV6-3, the J call TRBJ1-1, with 9 nucleotides matching TRBD1. With 6 bases clipped from V and 10 bases from J, the junction kept 6 bases outside the gene matches. CDR3 length equals 12 residues. Looked up from germline, CDR1 is MNHEY and CDR2 is SVGEGT. CDR3 sequence reads: CASRTGGTRAFF. The CDR3 region has the DNA TGTGCCAGCAGGACAGGGGGAACGAGAGCTTTCTTT.

Only a few counts were recorded for this clonotype. The rearrangement links TRBV14 to TRBJ2-5, with D hard to call. V lost 4 bases to trimming and J lost 5 bases, with 8 bases between them. The CDR3 contains 12 residues. The V gene's germline CDR1 is SGHDN and CDR2 FVKESK. The CDR3 DNA follows: TGTGCCAGCAGCCGAAATTACGAGACCCAGTACTTC. Its translation: CASSRNYETQYF.

Remarks on this clonotype: Germline is not matched at one junction end, which may reflect a read error. The chain uses TRBV10-2 and TRBJ2-1, with 8 bases aligning to TRBD2. This CDR3 is 15 amino acids long. Germline CDR1 WSHSY, CDR2 SAAADI. The CDR3 region is CANREVAGCYNEQSF. The CDR3 bases are TGCGCCAACAGGGAAGTAGCGGGATGTTACAATGAGCAGTCCTTC.

The rearrangement uses TRBV29-1 and TRBJ2-3, with 14 bases aligning to TRBD2. This CDR3 comprises 14 residues. V shed 4 bases, J shed 3 bases, and the junction held 0 bases outside the gene matches. Germline loops: CDR1 SQVTM, CDR2 ANQGSEA. CDR3 protein: CSVGTSGRTDTQYF. CDR3 sequence (DNA): TGCAGCGTTGGGACTAGCGGGAGGACAGATACGCAGTATTTT.

V and J are TRBV6-5 and TRBJ2-7; unclear D gene. Trimming removed 2 bases from V and 4 bases from J, with 9 bases in between. The germline gives CDR1 MNHEY, CDR2 SVGAGI. The CDR3 sequence is 13 residues long. CDR3 region: CASSYTTDYEQYF. The CDR3 DNA follows: TGTGCCAGCAGTTACACGACTGATTACGAGCAGTACTTC.

The chain joins TRBV12-3 or TRBV12-4 to TRBJ2-7; a possible D gene is TRBD1 (5 bases). The CDR3 is 13 residues long. V lost 3 bases, J lost 6 bases, and 12 bases lay in between. CDR3 nucleotides: TGTGCCAGCAGTTTGGGGATCCAGGGCGAGCAGTACTTC. Its protein is CASSLGIQGEQYF.

A few counts support this clonotype. This chain uses TRBV6-5 with TRBJ1-1, with unresolved D. The CDR3 has 13 amino acids. V was pared by 5 bases and J by 1 base, with 8 bases between. Germline V lookup: CDR1 MNHEY, CDR2 SVGAGI. The CDR3 spells CASSDRGNTEAFF. CDR3 DNA: TGTGCCAGCAGTGACCGGGGGAACACTGAAGCTTTCTTT.

CDR3 nucleotide sequence: TGCAGCGTTGAGGGACAGGGCTGCGACACCATATATTTT. Its protein is CSVEGQGCDTIYF. The rearrangement links TRBV29-1 to TRBJ1-3, with 9 bases that match TRBD1. The CDR3 has 13 amino acids. V lost 3 bases to trimming and J lost 8 bases; unmatched junction nucleotides: 5. The V gene's germline CDR1 is SQVTM and CDR2 ANQGSEA. Full variable domain (rest looked up from reference TRBV29-1 and TRBJ1-3): SAVISQKPSRDICQRGTSLTIQCQVDSQVTMMFWYRQQPGQSLTLIATANQGSEATYESGFVIDKFPISRPNLTFSTLTVSNMSPEDSSIYLCSVEGQGCDTIYFGEGSWLTVV.

This clonotype has a handful of counts. The V gene is TRBV29-1, the J gene TRBJ2-3; TRBD2 aligns across 12 bases. Germline V gene data show CDR1 as SQVTM and CDR2 as ANQGSEA. V trimming: 8 bases; J trimming: 5 bases; junction bases outside the gene matches: 8. There are 14 residues in the CDR3. The CDR3 here is CSFSSGLAGDTQYF. For the CDR3, the DNA is TGCAGCTTTTCTTCGGGACTAGCGGGAGATACGCAGTATTTT.

The rearrangement joins TRBV29-1 to TRBJ2-1, with a possible D match to TRBD1 (6 bases). V was cut by 5 bases and J by 4 bases, with 21 bases left in between. The CDR3 spans 16 residues. Germline CDR1 SQVTM, CDR2 ANQGSEA. The CDR3 DNA sequence: TGCAGCGTTTCCCGAGGGGGAAGCGGAAGATACAATGAGCAGTTCTTC. It encodes CSVSRGGSGRYNEQFF.

V and J are TRBV11-2 and TRBJ2-1; 7 nucleotides line up with TRBD2. The germline CDR1 and CDR2 sequences are SGHAT and FQNNGV. Germline trimming cut 7 bases from V and 9 bases from J; bases unmatched to any gene: 12. The CDR3 runs 14 residues. CDR3 protein: CASTKLALRGEQFF. The CDR3 DNA reads TGTGCCAGCACCAAACTAGCGTTGAGGGGTGAGCAGTTCTTC.

V and J are TRBV6-6 and TRBJ2-5, with TRBD1 as a possible D gene (5 bases). This CDR3 spans 11 amino acids. The V gene's germline CDR1 is MNHNY and CDR2 SVGAGI (reference sequence). With 8 bases removed from V and 3 bases from J, the gap between germline ends came to 7 bases. In DNA, the CDR3 is TGTGCCAGCGGACAAGAAGAGACCCAGTACTTC. As protein: CASGQEETQYF.

Of note for this clonotype: A read error may produce the germline difference seen at one junction end. The chain combines TRBV5-1 with TRBJ1-4; D is unresolved. The CDR3 extends over 15 amino acids. Germline CDR1 reads SGHRS; CDR2 reads YFSETQ. This chain's CDR3 is CASRPDPGFNGKLFF. CDR3 DNA: TGCGCCAGCAGGCCGGATCCGGGTTTTAATGGAAAACTGTTTTTT.

In the case of this clonotype: This may come from a read error, since a much larger clone is one base off. This rearrangement joins TRBV29-1 to TRBJ1-5, with 7 bases identical to TRBD1. The CDR3 loop spans 14 amino acids. CDR1 is SQVTM, CDR2 ANQGSEA, per germline. CDR3 sequence reads: CSVNTGVGNQPQLF. The DNA of the CDR3 is TGCAGCGTTAACACAGGGGTAGGAAATCAGCCCCAGCTTTTT.

This clonotype has more than one count but fewer than ten. The chain joins TRBV4-1 to TRBJ2-2, with 10 nucleotides matching TRBD2. V shed 4 bases, J shed 1 base, and the junction held 6 bases outside the gene matches. The germline V gene encodes CDR1 MGHRA and CDR2 YSYEKL. This CDR3 contains 17 residues. The DNA for the CDR3 is TGCGCCAGCAGCCCCTTTAGCGGGAGGCAGAACACCGGGGAGCTGTTTTTT. This sequence encodes CASSPFSGRQNTGELFF.

The chain carries TRBV30 and TRBJ1-6; weak D call: TRBD1 (5 bases). The germline CDR1 and CDR2 sequences are GTSNPN and SVGIG (reference sequence). Deletions cut 1 base from V and 6 bases from J, with 13 bases between. The CDR3 has 15 amino acids. CDR3 in DNA: TGTGCCTGGAGTGGTCGGCAGGGTGTTAATTCACCCCTCCACTTT. It yields the protein CAWSGRQGVNSPLHF.

The chain recombines TRBV4-1 with TRBJ1-6; possible D gene TRBD1, 5 bases. CDR3 size: 15 residues. Trimming cost V 4 bases and J 10 bases, with 17 bases left between them. CDR1 is MGHRA and CDR2 is YSYEKL in the germline V gene. Here the CDR3 reads CASSPAEGSKSPLHF. Here the CDR3 DNA reads TGCGCCAGCAGCCCGGCGGAGGGGAGCAAATCACCCCTCCACTTT.

This chain links TRBV5-4 with TRBJ1-4; perhaps TRBD1 as D (6 bases). V lost 4 bases and J lost 4, with 11 bases in between. The CDR3 loop spans 14 amino acids. Germline CDR1 SGHNT, CDR2 YYREEE (reference sequence). CDR3 in DNA: TGTGCCAGCAGCACCGGACAGATTAATGAAAAACTGTTTTTT. It translates to CASSTGQINEKLFF.

The chain is built from TRBV11-1 and TRBJ2-7; D may be TRBD1 (6 bases). The CDR3 covers 14 residues. V lost 5 bases, J lost 5 bases, and 16 bases lay in between. Germline CDR1 is SGHAT and CDR2 is FQDESV (reference sequence). For the CDR3, the DNA is TGTGCCAGCAGCCTCATCCCATCAGGGGACGAGCAGTACTTC. Amino acid sequence: CASSLIPSGDEQYF.

The chain combines TRBV6-5 with TRBJ2-2; D not resolved. The CDR3 has 16 amino acids. Germline loops: CDR1 MNHEY, CDR2 SVGAGI. V lost 0 bases to trimming and J lost 4 bases, with 12 bases between them. CDR3 nucleotide sequence: TGTGCCAGCAGTTACTCGAGAGGTCCGACCACCGGGGAGCTGTTTTTT. Translated, it gives CASSYSRGPTTGELFF.